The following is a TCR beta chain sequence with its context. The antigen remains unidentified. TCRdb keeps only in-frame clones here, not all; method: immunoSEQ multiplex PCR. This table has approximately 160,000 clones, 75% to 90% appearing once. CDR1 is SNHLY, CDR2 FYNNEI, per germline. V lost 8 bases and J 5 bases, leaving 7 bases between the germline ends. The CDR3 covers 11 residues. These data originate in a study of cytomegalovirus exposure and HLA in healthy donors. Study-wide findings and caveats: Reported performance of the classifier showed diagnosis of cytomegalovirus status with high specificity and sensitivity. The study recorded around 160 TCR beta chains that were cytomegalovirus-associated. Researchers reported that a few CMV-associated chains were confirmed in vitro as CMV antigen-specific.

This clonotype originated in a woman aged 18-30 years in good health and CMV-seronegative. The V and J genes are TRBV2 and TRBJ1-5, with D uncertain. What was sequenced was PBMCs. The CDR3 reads CASGVDQPQHF. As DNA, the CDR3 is TGTGCCAGCGGAGTAGATCAGCCCCAGCATTTT.